This T cell receptor (beta chain) was profiled in a study of CD8+ T cells in alopecia areata. Study-level information: A 6-month off-drug phase came after tofacitinib, which had lasted 6 to 18 months.

Study-wide points: Greater clonality was observed in lesional scalp samples, especially alopecia totalis/universalis, versus normal scalp.

Collection of lesional scalp punch biopsies and peripheral blood was performed in alopecia areata patients. Sorting from PBMCs produced CD4+ and CD8+ T cells. With regard to this clone: Its antigen is as yet unknown.

The germline V gene has CDR1 DFQATT and CDR2 SNEGSKA (reference sequence). The CDR3 runs 11 residues. V was cut by 3 bases and J by 6 bases, with 9 bases left in between. Extracted RNA was reverse transcribed into cDNA, the sequencing template. Libraries were prepared by immunoSEQ multiplex PCR; TCRdb keeps only in-frame clonotypes and omits some of them. The repertoire has about 180,000 clones, just under 60% of them found once; the top ten carry roughly 14%. Sequences were derived from CD4+ T cells sorted from blood, sampled at week 0. The V and J genes are TRBV20-1 and TRBJ2-7; D possibly corresponds to TRBD2 (5 bases). The TCR sequence derives from a human donor with alopecia areata. The CDR3 loop is CSASRGGEQYF. CDR3 DNA sequence: TGCAGTGCTAGCCGCGGAGGCGAGCAGTACTTC.